Detailed here is one T cell receptor (beta chain). TCRdb re-derived calls from the 5' RACE reads in MiXCR, one entry per CDR3 protein. The sample includes about 730,000 distinct CDR3 sequences, 20% to 25% of them seen just once. CDR1 and CDR2 (germline): ENHRY, SYGVKD. Trimming cost V 6 bases and J 3 bases, with 11 bases left between them. The CDR3 runs to 13 residues. This sample stems from a study of identical twins. These sequences were also reported in another study, on T cells expressing NK-cell markers. As that study records: Sequencing of TCR beta repertoires drew on sorted CD3+CD56+NKG2C+, CD3+CD56+NKG2C- and CD3+CD56-NKG2C+ T cells. Seropositivity for HCMV was found in seven of the eight sequenced donors, with one seronegative. It was still unclear whether expanded NKG2C+ T cell clones were HCMV specific.

The chain links TRBV10-3 to TRBJ2-5; no clear D gene. The receptor was derived from a woman under 30 in good health. Material: PBMCs. The CDR3 coding sequence is TGTGCCATCAGCCCACAACCTAAAGAGACCCAGTACTTC. It is translated as CAISPQPKETQYF.